These 18 T cell receptor beta chains were all obtained from the same sample, sequenced in a study of CD8+ T cells in alopecia areata. Extraction and reverse transcription of RNA yielded cDNA as the sequencing template. TCRdb keeps only in-frame clones here, not all; method: immunoSEQ multiplex PCR. This table has about 140,000 clones, 51% appearing once. The sequencing used CD4+ T cells sorted from blood, collected at week 0. These receptors came from a human donor with alopecia areata.

The CDR3 nucleotides read TGTGCCAGCAGCTTCCGGGGGGAGCAGTACTTC. Protein product: CASSFRGEQYF. The chain is built from TRBV13 and TRBJ2-7; a weak D match, TRBD2 (6 bases). The CDR3 has 11 residues. Germline V CDR1 and CDR2: PRHDT, FYEKMQ (reference sequence). V was cut by 3 bases and J by 7 bases, with 7 bases left in between.

In its sample, this clone was seen once. This rearrangement joins TRBV30 to TRBJ1-2; unclear D gene. V lost 4 bases, J lost 4 bases, and 10 bases lay in between. Germline values: CDR1 GTSNPN, CDR2 SVGIG (reference sequence). CDR3 length: 12 residues. The CDR3 reads CAWNPGSYGYTF. DNA of the CDR3: TGTGCCTGGAACCCGGGAAGCTATGGCTACACCTTC.

The chain links TRBV2 to TRBJ2-1; D is unclear. Germline CDR1 SNHLY, CDR2 FYNNEI. Trimming removed 5 bases at V and 8 bases at J, with 7 bases between. The CDR3 has 11 residues. The chain's CDR3 is CASSLEYEQFF. The CDR3, as DNA: TGTGCCAGCAGTCTGGAGTATGAGCAGTTCTTC.

With regard to this clone: Other DNA sequences in this sample translate to the same CDR3. The chain recombines TRBV29-1 with TRBJ2-5; weak D call: TRBD1 (5 bases). The length of the CDR3 is 12 residues. CDR1 SQVTM and CDR2 ANQGSEA come from the germline V gene. The V end was cut by 6 bases, the J end by 1 base, with 9 bases between. The CDR3 is CSVGLGQETQYF. Written as DNA, the CDR3 is TGCAGCGTGGGGCTAGGCCAAGAGACCCAGTACTTC. Full variable domain (missing parts from reference TRBV29-1 and TRBJ2-5): SAVISQKPSRDICQRGTSLTIQCQVDSQVTMMFWYRQQPGQSLTLIATANQGSEATYESGFVIDKFPISRPNLTFSTLTVSNMSPEDSSIYLCSVGLGQETQYFGPGTRLLVL.

This clone has just a few counts. CDR3 sequence reads: CSVVGGRAFF. In nucleotides, the CDR3 is TGCAGCGTTGTAGGGGGGAGAGCTTTCTTT. This rearrangement joins TRBV29-1 to TRBJ1-1, with D tentatively TRBD1 (6 bases). This CDR3 contains 10 residues. With 4 bases removed from V and 10 bases from J, the gap between germline ends came to 10 bases. Germline V CDR1 and CDR2: SQVTM, ANQGSEA.

The chain has TRBV6-5 and TRBJ2-2; D not certain. CDR1 is MNHEY, CDR2 SVGAGI, per germline. Trimming took off 0 bases at V and 4 bases at J, with 12 bases between the two ends. This CDR3 has 16 residues. The CDR3 loop is CASSYSASVLTGELFF. DNA for the CDR3: TGTGCCAGCAGTTACTCGGCGTCAGTGCTCACCGGGGAGCTGTTTTTT.

CDR3 DNA: TGTGCCAGCAGCTTAGCGGTCGGCTTTCGCGAGCAGTACTTC. Translation: CASSLAVGFREQYF. This chain links TRBV7-9 with TRBJ2-7; no clear D. Deletions cut 0 bases from V and 6 bases from J, with 12 bases between. Germline lookup yields CDR1 SEHNR and CDR2 FQNEAQ (reference sequence). There are 14 residues in the CDR3.

The V and J genes are TRBV25-1 and TRBJ2-7, with TRBD2 as a possible D gene (6 bases). Germline CDR1 and CDR2: MGHDK and SYGVNS. V lost 1 base and J lost 12, with 22 bases in between. CDR3 length: 15 residues. Here the CDR3 DNA reads TGTGCCAGCAGTGAATCCCCCCGGGAGAGAATTGGCCGGTACTTC. Protein sequence: CASSESPRERIGRYF.

The chain has TRBV4-1 and TRBJ2-1; 9 nucleotides match TRBD1. The CDR3 consists of 15 residues. The J segment lost 8 bases and the V segment lost 4 bases, leaving 9 bases of the junction unmatched. The germline V gene has CDR1 MGHRA and CDR2 YSYEKL. The CDR3 sequence: CASSPLTGGSDEQFF. DNA of the CDR3: TGCGCCAGCAGCCCCTTGACAGGGGGGTCGGATGAGCAGTTCTTC.

This clone came up a few times. The CDR3 spells CSGALGETQYF. CDR3 bases: TGCAGCGGCGCATTGGGCGAGACCCAGTACTTC. This sequence joins TRBV29-1 and TRBJ2-5; unclear D gene. V dropped 7 bases and J dropped 5 bases, with 11 bases sitting between them. Germline V lookup: CDR1 SQVTM, CDR2 ANQGSEA. The CDR3 is made up of 11 amino acids.

The rearrangement joins TRBV5-1 to TRBJ2-3; a possible D gene is TRBD1 (5 bases). This CDR3 has 15 residues. The V end lost 0 bases, the J end lost 10 bases, and 18 bases lay between the germline ends. Germline lookup yields CDR1 SGHRS and CDR2 YFSETQ. CDR3 nucleotides: TGCGCCAGCAGCTTGGTCCTGGGGCCGACGGGTGCGCAGTATTTT. Amino acids: CASSLVLGPTGAQYF.

This chain uses TRBV19 with TRBJ2-7; D ambiguous. Germline assignment: CDR1 LNHDA and CDR2 SQIVND (reference sequence). This CDR3 comprises 14 residues. V was pared by 0 bases and J by 1 base, with 7 bases between. DNA for the CDR3: TGTGCCAGTAGTATAGAGACACCTTCCTACGAGCAGTACTTC. Encoded protein: CASSIETPSYEQYF.

The CDR3: CSVAGTGVYEQYF. In nucleotides, the CDR3 is TGCAGCGTCGCCGGGACAGGGGTCTACGAGCAGTACTTC. The V gene is TRBV29-1, the J gene TRBJ2-7, with 10 bases matching TRBD1. Germline lookup yields CDR1 SQVTM and CDR2 ANQGSEA. The CDR3 spans 13 residues. Trimming removed 6 bases from V and 3 bases from J; junction bases left unmatched: 5.

The DNA of the CDR3 is TGTGCCAGCAGCGGGGGCCTCGGGTCCCATGAGCAGTTCTTC. Its translation is CASSGGLGSHEQFF. V is TRBV9 and J is TRBJ2-1, with D tentatively TRBD1 (5 bases). The CDR3 consists of 14 residues. V lost 3 bases, J lost 8 bases, and 15 bases lay in between. Germline V gene sequence: CDR1 SGDLS, CDR2 YYNGEE.

The chain employs TRBV6-5 and TRBJ2-5; 12 bases line up with TRBD2. V dropped 1 base and J dropped 4; count of bases not matched to a gene: 4. Germline loops: CDR1 MNHEY, CDR2 SVGAGI. The CDR3 is 16 residues long. CDR3 region: CASSYLTSGSGETQYF. CDR3 sequence (DNA): TGTGCCAGCAGTTACTTGACTAGCGGGAGTGGAGAGACCCAGTACTTC.

This clone came up a few times. The V and J genes are TRBV29-1 and TRBJ2-5, with D tentatively TRBD2 (5 bases). CDR3 length: 11 amino acids. V lost 4 bases to trimming and J lost 3 bases, with 6 bases between them. Per the germline V gene, CDR1 is SQVTM and CDR2 is ANQGSEA. The CDR3: CSVGGKETQYF. The CDR3 nucleotides read TGCAGCGTTGGAGGGAAAGAGACCCAGTACTTC.

In its sample, this clone was seen a few times. The chain joins TRBV18 to TRBJ2-7; perhaps TRBD2 as D (6 bases). The CDR3 is 21 amino acids. Trimming removed 5 bases at V and 3 bases at J, with 35 bases between. The germline V gene encodes CDR1 KGHSH and CDR2 LQKENI. The CDR3 sequence: CASSTGRSQGSSSANSYEQYF. The DNA of the CDR3 is TGTGCCAGCTCAACGGGGAGGTCCCAGGGTTCGTCTAGCGCGAACAGCTACGAGCAGTACTTC.

This sequence joins TRBV6-5 and TRBJ2-2; 9 bases align to TRBD2. The germline V gene encodes CDR1 MNHEY and CDR2 SVGAGI. The CDR3 is 14 amino acids. The junction had 6 bases not matched to a gene; V was cut back by 7 bases and J by 6 bases. Here the CDR3 reads CASNLIAGAGELFF. The DNA of the CDR3 is TGTGCCAGCAATCTAATAGCGGGAGCCGGGGAGCTGTTTTTT.